What follows are 14 T cell receptor beta chains derived from one specimen sequenced in a study of cytomegalovirus exposure and HLA in healthy donors. This PCR relied on a set of 60 Vbeta primers and 13 Jbeta primers. Sequencing used immunoSEQ multiplex PCR; TCRdb keeps in-frame clones, though not all of them. The sample has about 140,000 clones, around 57% seen once. Source material: PBMCs. The receptors here all came from a male donor in good health and CMV-seronegative.

The chain couples TRBV6-6 to TRBJ2-2; possible D gene TRBD2, 6 bases. The V and J ends lost 6 bases and 5 bases respectively, with 10 bases between them. The CDR3 length is 13 residues. CDR1 is MNHNY and CDR2 is SVGAGI in the germline V gene (reference sequence). CDR3 residues: CASSPGGTGELFF. CDR3 DNA sequence: TGTGCCAGCAGCCCCGGGGGAACCGGGGAGCTGTTTTTT.

This chain joins TRBV28 and TRBJ2-7; maybe TRBD1 (6 bases). The V end was cut by 6 bases, the J end by 3 bases, with 12 bases between. CDR3 length: 13 residues. Germline CDR1 is MDHEN and CDR2 is SYDVKM. CDR3 residues: CASRRTARYEQYF. The CDR3 nucleotides read TGTGCCAGCAGAAGGACAGCCCGCTACGAGCAGTACTTC.

This chain connects TRBV19 to TRBJ2-1; TRBD2 aligns across 8 bases. The CDR3 spans 15 residues. J was trimmed by 4 bases and V by 3 bases; bases with no gene match: 5. Germline-derived CDR1 and CDR2 are LNHDA and SQIVND (reference sequence). CDR3: CASSIGGAKYNEQFF. The DNA for the CDR3 is TGTGCCAGTAGTATCGGGGGGGCGAAGTACAATGAGCAGTTCTTC.

This clone was counted only a few times. V gene TRBV7-3 combines with J gene TRBJ2-5, with a weak D call TRBD1 (7 bases). The CDR3 runs to 13 residues. Germline CDR1 SGHTA, CDR2 FQGTGA. Trimming pared 5 bases from V and 3 bases from J, leaving 10 bases between. The CDR3 bases are TGTGCCAGCAGCCGGGGGACAGAAGAGACCCAGTACTTC. It codes for CASSRGTEETQYF.

This clone was recorded once. The rearrangement uses TRBV7-8 and TRBJ2-7; TRBD1 matches at 10 bases. Germline loops: CDR1 SGHVS, CDR2 FQNEAQ. The CDR3 has 15 amino acids. Trimming cost V 5 bases and J 2 bases; bases outside gene matches: 6. CDR3 amino acids: CASSRDRGSPYEQYF. The CDR3 DNA sequence: TGTGCCAGCAGCCGGGACAGGGGCTCACCCTACGAGCAGTACTTC.

The J gene is TRBJ2-1, the V gene TRBV2, with 10 positions matching TRBD2. V was clipped by 8 bases and J by 8 bases; unmatched bases: 18. CDR1 is SNHLY and CDR2 is FYNNEI in the germline V gene. The CDR3 is made up of 17 amino acids. The CDR3 DNA is TGTGCCAGCGAACCCTGGGTAGCGGGGGGCCACCCCTATGAGCAGTTCTTC. Amino acids: CASEPWVAGGHPYEQFF.

The chain recombines TRBV7-9 with TRBJ1-6; tentatively, D is TRBD1 (6 bases). Trimming pared 5 bases from V and 0 bases from J, leaving 17 bases between. The CDR3 covers 18 residues. Germline loops: CDR1 SEHNR, CDR2 FQNEAQ (reference sequence). The CDR3: CASSLLGGPSSYNSPLHF. The CDR3 DNA is TGTGCCAGCAGCCTCCTGGGGGGGCCGAGCTCCTATAATTCACCCCTCCACTTT.

This chain uses TRBV9 with TRBJ2-3; D is possibly TRBD1 or TRBD2 (9 bases each). The CDR3 is made up of 19 amino acids. V was clipped by 3 bases and J by 2 bases, with 25 bases between them. CDR1 and CDR2 from the germline V gene are SGDLS and YYNGEE. The CDR3: CASSADRGRIAGDTDTQYF. DNA for the CDR3: TGTGCCAGCAGCGCTGACAGGGGGAGAATAGCGGGGGACACAGATACGCAGTATTTT.

This clone came up a few times. The rearrangement uses TRBV5-6 and TRBJ2-2; the D gene is possibly TRBD2 (5 bases). V lost 1 base, J lost 10 bases, and 11 bases lay in between. CDR1 is SGHDT and CDR2 is YYEEEE in the germline V gene. The CDR3 has 13 residues. The CDR3 DNA reads TGTGCCAGCAGCTTGATGCTGGAGGCGGAGCTGTTTTTT. It specifies CASSLMLEAELFF.

This clone was seen only once. V and J are TRBV15 and TRBJ2-5; TRBD2 is a possible D gene (6 bases). V was cut by 0 bases and J by 5 bases, with 19 bases left in between. The CDR3 length is 17 residues. Germline-derived CDR1 and CDR2 are LNHNV and YYDKDF (reference sequence). DNA for the CDR3: TGTGCCACCAGCAGAGATTTGACGGCAGCCGCGGGGGAGACCCAGTACTTC. Protein product: CATSRDLTAAAGETQYF.

This sequence joins TRBV7-9 and TRBJ2-1; tentative D call: TRBD1 (5 bases). Germline V gives CDR1 SEHNR, CDR2 FQNEAQ (reference sequence). V lost 1 base, J lost 0 bases, and 7 bases lay in between. CDR3 length: 15 residues. The CDR3: CASSLGQPSYNEQFF. The CDR3 DNA reads as TGTGCCAGCAGCTTAGGACAGCCCTCCTACAATGAGCAGTTCTTC.

The chain couples TRBV28 to TRBJ1-4, with D maybe TRBD1 (6 bases). The CDR3 extends over 15 amino acids. CDR1 is MDHEN, CDR2 SYDVKM, per germline. Trimming took 1 base from V and 8 from J, leaving 14 bases between them. CDR3 sequence: CASSLFQGRREKLFF. The CDR3 coding sequence is TGTGCCAGCAGTTTATTTCAGGGGCGTCGAGAAAAACTGTTTTTT.

This clone was detected a few times. This sequence joins TRBV9 and TRBJ2-5; the match to TRBD2 covers 8 bases. The CDR3 extends over 15 amino acids. The V gene's germline CDR1 is SGDLS and CDR2 YYNGEE. V gave up 0 bases and J gave up 4 bases; unmatched junction bases: 5. CDR3 residues: CASSVGAGAGETQYF. The DNA of the CDR3 is TGTGCCAGCAGCGTAGGAGCGGGGGCGGGAGAGACCCAGTACTTC.

This clone was seen only once. The chain uses TRBV5-6 and TRBJ2-3; 13 bases are shared with TRBD2. The CDR3 is 18 amino acids. Looked up from germline, CDR1 is SGHDT and CDR2 is YYEEEE. The V gene end was trimmed by 0 bases and the J gene end by 4 bases; junction bases not matched to a gene: 8. As DNA, the CDR3 is TGTGCCAGCAGCTTGGCCTGGGGACTAGCGGGGAGATCAGATACGCAGTATTTT. Its protein product is CASSLAWGLAGRSDTQYF.